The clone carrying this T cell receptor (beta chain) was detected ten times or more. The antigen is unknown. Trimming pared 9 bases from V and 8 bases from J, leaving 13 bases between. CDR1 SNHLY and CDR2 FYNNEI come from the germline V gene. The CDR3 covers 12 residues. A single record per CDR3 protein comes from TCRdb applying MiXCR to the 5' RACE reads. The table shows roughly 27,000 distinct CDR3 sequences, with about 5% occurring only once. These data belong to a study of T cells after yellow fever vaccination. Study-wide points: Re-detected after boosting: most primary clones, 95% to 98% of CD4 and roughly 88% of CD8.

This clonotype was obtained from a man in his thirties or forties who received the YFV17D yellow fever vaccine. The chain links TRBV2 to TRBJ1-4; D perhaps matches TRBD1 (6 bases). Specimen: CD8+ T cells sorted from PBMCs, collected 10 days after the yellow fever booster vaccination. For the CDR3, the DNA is TGTGCCAGAGGCGAGGGGGAGGAAAAACTGTTTTTT. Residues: CARGEGEEKLFF.